Each of the 18 T cell receptor beta chains below was sequenced from the same sample in a study of synovial regulatory T cells in juvenile arthritis. Assay used: immunoSEQ multiplex PCR; TCRdb lists only in-frame clones, some missing. With 9,000 to 10,000 clones in the sample, the ten largest clones hold 0.71%. The sample consisted of Treg cells from blood. As to subset: remaining (HLA-DR-negative) circulating blood Treg cells. The receptors derive from a donor aged 2 to 35 with juvenile idiopathic arthritis.

The J gene is TRBJ2-7, the V gene TRBV6-5; there is no DNA to check the TCRdb D call of TRBD1. The CDR3 consists of 14 residues. DNA is not on record. The germline gives CDR1 MNHEY, CDR2 SVGAGI. This CDR3 reads CASSRDRGPREQYF.

This chain joins TRBV18 and TRBJ2-1. CDR1 and CDR2 from the germline V gene are KGHSH and LQKENI. This CDR3 has 16 amino acids. DNA is not recorded here. The CDR3 loop is CASSPPRGGFYNEQFF.

This clone is medium-sized (0.01 to 0.1%) by frequency. The chain has TRBV4-1 and TRBJ1-2; absent DNA, TCRdb's TRBD1 call cannot be checked. CDR3 length equals 15 residues. The DNA is unrecorded. Germline V lookup: CDR1 MGHRA, CDR2 YSYEKL. CDR3: CASSQEAGLNYGYTF.

This chain connects TRBV7-6 to TRBJ1-3. Per germline, CDR1 SGHVS and CDR2 FNYEAQ. CDR3 length equals 15 residues. No DNA sequence was recorded. The CDR3 region is CASSSRRISGNTIYF.

The V call is TRBV28, the J call TRBJ1-5; TCRdb picks TRBD1, but there is no DNA to check that call. The germline CDR1 and CDR2 sequences are MDHEN and SYDVKM. This CDR3 spans 12 amino acids. The DNA is not on file. This CDR3 is CASSYSHQPQHF. The whole variable domain, remainder taken from reference TRBV28 and TRBJ1-5, is DVKVTQSSRYLVKRTGEKVFLECVQDMDHENMFWYRQDPGLGLRLIYFSYDVKMKEKGDIPEGYSVSREKKERFSLILESASTNQTSMYLCASSYSHQPQHFGDGTRLSIL.

The rearrangement joins TRBV9 to TRBJ2-2; TCRdb names TRBD2, which stays unverified in the absence of DNA. The CDR3 consists of 16 residues. DNA is not on record. CDR1 and CDR2 from the germline V gene are SGDLS and YYNGEE. Here the CDR3 reads CASSPGTRANTGELFF.

The V and J genes are TRBV7-2 and TRBJ2-4; TCRdb names TRBD1, which stays unverified in the absence of DNA. The CDR3 sequence is 11 residues long. A DNA sequence was not provided. Germline V CDR1 and CDR2: SGHTA, FQGNSA. The CDR3 reads CASSPGGIQYF.

The chain links TRBV4-3 to TRBJ2-6; no DNA is available, so the TRBD1 call from TCRdb remains unchecked. Germline assignment: CDR1 LGHNA and CDR2 YSLEER. The CDR3 extends over 17 amino acids. DNA for this receptor is not on file. The CDR3 spells CASKEGQAHSGANVLTF.

This chain links TRBV6-6 with TRBJ2-2; the TCRdb D gene call, TRBD2, has no DNA to confirm it. The CDR3 spans 13 residues. DNA is not recorded here. The germline V gene encodes CDR1 MNHNY and CDR2 SVGAGI (reference sequence). The CDR3 reads CASRDSNTGELFF.

The chain joins TRBV19 to TRBJ1-4; TCRdb's assignment of TRBD1 cannot be checked, as there is no DNA. There are 14 residues in the CDR3. A DNA sequence was not provided. The germline CDR1 and CDR2 sequences are LNHDA and SQIVND (reference sequence). CDR3 loop: CASSSAGMEEKLFF.

The chain recombines TRBV5-1 with TRBJ1-1; TCRdb calls TRBD1, which cannot be checked without DNA. Looked up from germline, CDR1 is SGHRS and CDR2 is YFSETQ. The CDR3 runs to 15 residues. No DNA accompanies this entry. This chain's CDR3 is CASRGYVGQNTEAFF. Full variable domain (missing parts from reference TRBV5-1 and TRBJ1-1): KAGVTQTPRYLIKTRGQQVTLSCSPISGHRSVSWYQQTPGQGLQFLFEYFSETQRNKGNFPGRFSGRQFSNSRSEMNVSTLELGDSALYLCASRGYVGQNTEAFFGQGTRLTVV.

V and J are TRBV6-1 and TRBJ1-1. The germline V gene has CDR1 MNHNS and CDR2 SASEGT. The CDR3 spans 14 residues. There is no recorded DNA. CDR3 loop: CASTPPRPYTEAFF.

The rearrangement uses TRBV10-3 and TRBJ1-1; TCRdb's assignment of TRBD1 cannot be checked, as there is no DNA. CDR1 and CDR2 from the germline V gene are ENHRY and SYGVKD. This CDR3 region has 14 residues. No DNA is given. CDR3 region: CATYSGTGRTEAFF.

The rearrangement joins TRBV19 to TRBJ2-7; TCRdb calls TRBD1, which cannot be checked without DNA. The V gene's germline CDR1 is LNHDA and CDR2 SQIVND (reference sequence). The CDR3 is 13 residues long. There is no recorded DNA. CDR3 region: CASSRTGGYEQYF.

This chain links TRBV29-1 with TRBJ1-2. Germline values: CDR1 SQVTM, CDR2 ANQGSEA. The CDR3 totals 10 residues. The nucleotide record is missing. CDR3 protein: CSVEGYGYTF.

The CDR3 is CASSLPHLAAEAFF. V gene TRBV2 combines with J gene TRBJ1-1. From germline, CDR1 is SNHLY and CDR2 FYNNEI. The CDR3 is made up of 14 amino acids. No DNA is listed.

The chain employs TRBV5-1 and TRBJ1-1; TCRdb designates TRBD1, a call that cannot be tested without DNA. The CDR3 spans 13 residues. The coding DNA is unavailable. Germline CDR1 is SGHRS and CDR2 is YFSETQ. CDR3 loop: CASKGQLNTEAFF.

The rearrangement uses TRBV4-1 and TRBJ1-2. Looked up from germline, CDR1 is MGHRA and CDR2 is YSYEKL. This CDR3 contains 12 residues. Only the protein is available. CDR3 loop: CASSQEGGGYTF.